A single sample gave rise to the 13 T cell receptor beta chains below, sequenced in a study of technical replicates of blood from a few donors. This table comes from immunoSEQ multiplex PCR, and its TCRdb copy is limited to in-frame clones, with some not included. Among around 90,000 clones listed, 94% were seen once. Sequences were obtained from T cells isolated from PBMCs. These TCRs come from a human donor in good health.

Concerning this clone itself: The same CDR3 can be traced to other DNA sequences in this sample. J is TRBJ1-1 and V is TRBV5-4; no firm D call. The CDR3 runs to 13 residues. V shed 0 bases and J shed 1 base, with 4 bases lying between them. Germline V lookup: CDR1 SGHNT, CDR2 YYREEE (reference sequence). This CDR3 is CASSLGRNTEAFF. CDR3 nucleotides: TGTGCCAGCAGCTTGGGGAGGAACACTGAAGCTTTCTTT.

CDR3 protein: CASSRGTNTEAFF. CDR3 nucleotide sequence: TGTGCCAGCAGCCGAGGCACGAACACTGAAGCTTTCTTT. The V gene is TRBV6-5, the J gene TRBJ1-1, with unresolved D. Germline V lookup: CDR1 MNHEY, CDR2 SVGAGI. The V end lost 6 bases, the J end lost 1 base, and 9 bases lay between the germline ends. The CDR3 consists of 13 residues.

The V gene is TRBV2, the J gene TRBJ1-5, with TRBD1 matching over 7 bases. CDR3 size: 15 residues. With 3 bases clipped from V and 5 bases from J, the junction kept 7 bases outside the gene matches. Per germline, CDR1 SNHLY and CDR2 FYNNEI. This CDR3 is CASSDRTGLDQPQHF. Here the CDR3 DNA reads TGTGCCAGCAGTGATAGGACAGGACTGGATCAGCCCCAGCATTTT. The whole variable domain, filled in from reference TRBV2 and TRBJ1-5, reads EPEVTQTPSHQVTQMGQEVILRCVPISNHLYFYWYRQILGQKVEFLVSFYNNEISEKSEIFDDQFSVERPDGSNFTLKIRSTKLEDSAMYFCASSDRTGLDQPQHFGDGTRLSIL.

The chain employs TRBV6-5 and TRBJ1-2; TRBD1 agrees at 11 bases. Losses at the gene ends were 7 bases for V and 6 bases for J; bases not matched to a gene: 10. Germline loops: CDR1 MNHEY, CDR2 SVGAGI. CDR3 length equals 15 residues. CDR3 loop: CASTLGQGARNGYTF. For the CDR3, the DNA is TGTGCCAGCACCCTAGGACAGGGGGCGCGTAATGGCTACACCTTC.

The gene calls are TRBV28 and TRBJ1-2; TRBD1 is a possible D gene (6 bases). The germline V gene has CDR1 MDHEN and CDR2 SYDVKM. There are 14 residues in the CDR3. V lost 5 bases and J lost 4, with 14 bases in between. The CDR3 loop is CASSPDRLTYGYTF. DNA of the CDR3: TGTGCCAGCAGTCCAGACAGGCTGACCTATGGCTACACCTTC.

The V and J genes are TRBV27 and TRBJ2-2; TRBD2 agrees at 11 bases. The V segment lost 2 bases and the J segment 4 bases; nucleotides outside the gene matches: 3. From germline, CDR1 is MNHEY and CDR2 SMNVEV (reference sequence). The CDR3 is 16 residues long. CDR3 coding DNA: TGTGCCAGCAGTTTACTAGCGGGAGGAGGCACCGGGGAGCTGTTTTTT. Protein sequence: CASSLLAGGGTGELFF.

V gene TRBV6-5 combines with J gene TRBJ2-5, with 12 bases that match TRBD2. The CDR3 totals 15 residues. Per the germline V gene, CDR1 is MNHEY and CDR2 is SVGAGI. J was trimmed by 6 bases and V by 6 bases; bases with no gene match: 8. The CDR3 DNA sequence: TGTGCCAGCAGCCCTGGACTAGCGGGACGAAAGACCCAGTACTTC. This gives the protein CASSPGLAGRKTQYF.

The chain has TRBV5-6 and TRBJ1-1, with unresolved D. Trimming cost V 5 bases and J 0 bases, with 8 bases left between them. The CDR3 has 13 amino acids. CDR1 and CDR2 (germline): SGHDT, YYEEEE. CDR3 amino acids: CASSFGLNTEAFF. Written as DNA, the CDR3 is TGTGCCAGCAGTTTTGGGCTGAACACTGAAGCTTTCTTT.

The chain links TRBV30 to TRBJ2-1, with D possibly matching TRBD2 (5 bases). Trimming took off 2 bases at V and 10 bases at J, with 9 bases between the two ends. The CDR3 sequence is 11 residues long. Germline CDR1 GTSNPN, CDR2 SVGIG (reference sequence). CDR3 nucleotides: TGTGCCTGGAGTCGCGGGCTGGAGCAGTTCTTC. It yields the protein CAWSRGLEQFF.

This clone was picked up one time. V gene TRBV20-1 combines with J gene TRBJ1-2; D gene uncertain. This CDR3 comprises 9 residues. Per the germline V gene, CDR1 is DFQATT and CDR2 is SNEGSKA (reference sequence). The V end was cut by 8 bases, the J end by 5 bases, with 6 bases between. The CDR3 here is CSTDYGYTF. In DNA, the CDR3 is TGCAGTACTGATTATGGCTACACCTTC.

The V gene is TRBV5-1, the J gene TRBJ2-7; TRBD2 agrees at 13 bases. Germline lookup yields CDR1 SGHRS and CDR2 YFSETQ. The CDR3 loop spans 17 amino acids. Trimming took 2 bases from V and 0 from J; bases not matched to a gene: 5. DNA for the CDR3: TGCGCCAGCAGCTTCGGACTAGCGGGAGCCCTCTCCTACGAGCAGTACTTC. Translating it yields CASSFGLAGALSYEQYF.

The chain combines TRBV10-1 with TRBJ1-1, with D perhaps matching TRBD1 (5 bases). Trimming cost V 2 bases and J 5 bases, with 12 bases left between them. CDR3 size: 14 residues. Per germline, CDR1 WNHNN and CDR2 SYGVQD (reference sequence). The chain's CDR3 is CASSENSGYTEAFF. CDR3 nucleotide sequence: TGCGCCAGCAGTGAGAATTCAGGGTATACTGAAGCTTTCTTT.

The rearrangement joins TRBV6-1 to TRBJ2-7; weak D call: TRBD1 (6 bases). Germline V gene sequence: CDR1 MNHNS, CDR2 SASEGT. V gave up 2 bases and J gave up 0 bases, with 8 bases separating them. The CDR3 is 14 residues long. The CDR3 here is CASSERTASYEQYF. CDR3 DNA: TGTGCCAGCAGTGAAAGGACAGCCTCCTACGAGCAGTACTTC.